Presented here are 11 T cell receptor beta chains from one specimen sequenced in a study of sequential checkpoint blockade in melanoma. The treatment denotes: randomized to nivolumab then ipilimumab (arm A) or the reverse (arm B). Data came from immunoSEQ multiplex PCR; TCRdb stores just in-frame clones and leaves some out. The sample holds approximately 12,000 clones, approximately 76% seen once. The sample in question was CD8+ T cells sorted from blood (inferred from file names), obtained from a patient given nivolumab and ipilimumab in sequence. These receptors all stem from a human patient with melanoma. Some clones in this sample may be carry-over from other donors' samples.

The sample holds a few counts of this clone. This chain uses TRBV7-8 with TRBJ2-3; D might be TRBD2 (6 bases). The CDR3 has 13 residues. V was trimmed by 8 bases and J by 4 bases, leaving 13 bases between them. Germline V gives CDR1 SGHVS, CDR2 FQNEAQ. The CDR3 protein is CASAVWGADTQYF. The CDR3 bases are TGTGCCAGCGCCGTGTGGGGGGCAGATACGCAGTATTTT.

The chain joins TRBV6-5 to TRBJ2-5; D is undetermined. This CDR3 region has 13 residues. Germline V gives CDR1 MNHEY, CDR2 SVGAGI. The V end lost 2 bases, the J end lost 5 bases, and 9 bases lay between the germline ends. CDR3: CASSYPRRETQYF. The CDR3 nucleotides are TGTGCCAGCAGTTACCCCCGCCGGGAGACCCAGTACTTC.

The gene calls are TRBV5-1 and TRBJ1-6; TRBD1 is a possible D gene (6 bases). Trimming took off 4 bases at V and 4 bases at J, with 18 bases between the two ends. Germline loops: CDR1 SGHRS, CDR2 YFSETQ. This CDR3 comprises 17 residues. CDR3 bases: TGCGCCAGCAGCCCGAGCGGGACATTGGAGTATAATTCACCCCTCCACTTT. Protein sequence: CASSPSGTLEYNSPLHF.

V and J are TRBV7-6 and TRBJ1-5, with 8 bases lining up with TRBD1. CDR1 and CDR2 from the germline V gene are SGHVS and FNYEAQ. Trimming took 5 bases from V and 5 from J; bases not matched to a gene: 11. This CDR3 comprises 16 residues. The CDR3 bases are TGTGCCAGCAGCGAGACGAGTGCAGGGGGCTATCAGCCCCAGCATTTT. Amino acids: CASSETSAGGYQPQHF.

The chain is built from TRBV2 and TRBJ1-3, with 9 bases fitting TRBD1. The CDR3 runs to 15 residues. V lost 6 bases to trimming and J lost 3 bases; unmatched junction nucleotides: 6. From germline, CDR1 is SNHLY and CDR2 FYNNEI. The chain's CDR3 is CASRSDRGSGNTIYF. CDR3 coding DNA: TGTGCCAGCAGGTCAGACAGGGGGAGTGGAAACACCATATATTTT.

The chain recombines TRBV19 with TRBJ1-2, with 7 bases identical to TRBD1. The CDR3 extends over 15 amino acids. Germline CDR1 reads LNHDA; CDR2 reads SQIVND (reference sequence). After removal of 8 bases from V and 4 bases from J, the junction contained 13 bases not matched to a gene. The CDR3 is CASGLPGGGAYGYTF. The CDR3 DNA reads TGTGCCAGTGGACTTCCGGGAGGGGGCGCCTATGGCTACACCTTC.

This chain uses TRBV6-1 with TRBJ1-1; D not resolved. The germline V gene has CDR1 MNHNS and CDR2 SASEGT. Between the trimmed V and J ends, which lost 2 bases and 3 bases, there was a span of 10 bases. CDR3 length: 14 residues. DNA for the CDR3: TGTGCCAGCAGTGAAAACGGGTTAGACACTGAAGCTTTCTTT. As protein: CASSENGLDTEAFF.

The rearrangement uses TRBV6-1 and TRBJ2-4, with 8 bases identical to TRBD1. The germline V gene has CDR1 MNHNS and CDR2 SASEGT. With V trimmed by 2 bases and J by 0 bases, 3 bases remained unmatched. The CDR3 extends over 16 amino acids. As DNA, the CDR3 is TGTGCCAGCAGTGAACGACAGGGGTTAGCCAAAAACATTCAGTACTTC. It specifies CASSERQGLAKNIQYF.

To note about this clone: Additional DNA sequences in this sample encode the identical CDR3. The chain carries TRBV5-6 and TRBJ1-4; D gene unclear. The ends were cut back, 2 bases at V and 5 bases at J, with 10 bases in the middle. The CDR3 runs 14 residues. From germline, CDR1 is SGHDT and CDR2 YYEEEE. CDR3 DNA sequence: TGTGCCAGCAGCTTTTGGTACAGAAATGAAAAACTGTTTTTT. It codes for CASSFWYRNEKLFF.

This clone was seen once. The chain recombines TRBV6-1 with TRBJ1-5; no reliable D call. Germline loops: CDR1 MNHNS, CDR2 SASEGT. V shed 4 bases and J shed 3 bases, with 16 bases lying between them. The length of the CDR3 is 16 residues. CDR3 in DNA: TGTGCCAGCAGTGCCCCGTCGGGAGGTTTCAATCAGCCCCAGCATTTT. Its protein product is CASSAPSGGFNQPQHF.

A few counts support this clone. The chain's CDR3 is CASSVGGGAYEQYF. CDR3 sequence (DNA): TGTGCCAGCAGCGTAGGGGGGGGCGCGTACGAGCAGTACTTC. The chain carries TRBV9 and TRBJ2-7; possibly TRBD2 for D (7 bases). The V end was cut by 0 bases, the J end by 4 bases, with 11 bases between. Germline-derived CDR1 and CDR2 are SGDLS and YYNGEE. The CDR3 is 14 amino acids.